This is a list of T cell receptor beta chains from one sample in a study of cytomegalovirus exposure and HLA in healthy donors. Repertoires were generated with immunoSEQ multiplex PCR, while TCRdb's copy carries only in-frame clones and drops some. The sample includes around 110,000 clones, about 68% seen only once; the top ten take roughly 9%. Material for sequencing was PBMCs. The source is a woman in her forties in good health and CMV-seropositive. The CDR3 runs from the conserved cysteine through the conserved F or W. Each record gives: J gene, D gene, V gene, CDR3 protein. The D gene is left open where the match is weak.

J: TRBJ2-5; D: -; V: TRBV28; CDR3: CASSLYPPVLTEQETQYF
J: TRBJ2-7; D: TRBD1; V: TRBV15; CDR3: CATSRGDAGGSYEQYF
J: TRBJ1-1; D: -; V: TRBV6-5; CDR3: CASSRNTEAFF
J: TRBJ1-2; D: -; V: TRBV4-1; CDR3: CASSHLTGSNYGYTF
J: TRBJ2-7; D: TRBD1; V: TRBV7-3; CDR3: CASSSQGADEQYF
J: TRBJ2-7; D: TRBD1; V: TRBV27; CDR3: CASRQGFGEQYF
J: TRBJ1-1; D: TRBD1; V: TRBV7-8; CDR3: CASSLRQGNEAFF
J: TRBJ1-2; D: TRBD1; V: TRBV29-1; CDR3: CSDAGQGVFGYTF
J: TRBJ2-7; D: TRBD2; V: TRBV29-1; CDR3: CSVVSGGNEQYF
J: TRBJ1-1; D: -; V: TRBV6-5; CDR3: CASSYSFGGSLTEAFF